One and the same sample provided the 26 T cell receptor beta chains below, sequenced in a study of blood T cells in healthy people across ages. Together with a sample-barcoded 5' primer, a J-beta primer mix was included in a second PCR lasting roughly 6 to 12 cycles. TCRdb ran MiXCR on the 5' RACE reads and lists one entry per CDR3 protein. Seen here are around 780,000 distinct CDR3 sequences, 56% observed once, and the top ten hold roughly 25%. Input material: blood. All receptors derive from a man aged 35-49 years in good health.

The DNA of the CDR3 is TGCGCCAGCAGCGGAGGGACAGAATATGGCTACACCTTC. It yields the protein CASSGGTEYGYTF. The J gene is TRBJ1-2, the V gene TRBV5-1; TRBD1 agrees at 7 bases. Germline V gene data show CDR1 as SGHRS and CDR2 as YFSETQ. The CDR3 totals 13 residues. V was clipped by 4 bases and J by 5 bases; unmatched bases: 5. The whole variable domain, filled in from reference TRBV5-1 and TRBJ1-2, reads KAGVTQTPRYLIKTRGQQVTLSCSPISGHRSVSWYQQTPGQGLQFLFEYFSETQRNKGNFPGRFSGRQFSNSRSEMNVSTLELGDSALYLCASSGGTEYGYTFGSGTRLTVV.

This clonotype was counted only a few times. This chain connects TRBV5-1 to TRBJ2-5, with 13 bases aligning to TRBD2. The junction had 12 bases not matched to a gene; V was cut back by 4 bases and J by 9 bases. Germline CDR1 and CDR2: SGHRS and YFSETQ. This CDR3 is built from 16 residues. The CDR3 spells CASSPGTSGVRRAQYF. The CDR3 nucleotides read TGCGCCAGCAGCCCTGGGACTAGCGGGGTCCGAAGGGCCCAGTACTTC.

The chain joins TRBV9 to TRBJ2-4; the D is unclear. Germline lookup yields CDR1 SGDLS and CDR2 YYNGEE. V was trimmed by 4 bases and J by 0 bases, leaving 8 bases between them. The CDR3 is 14 amino acids. The CDR3 reads CASSPELAKNIQYF. In DNA, the CDR3 is TGTGCCAGCAGCCCCGAGTTAGCCAAAAACATTCAGTACTTC.

This rearrangement joins TRBV20-1 to TRBJ2-3; D gene uncertain. CDR3 length: 13 residues. With 5 bases removed from V and 1 base from J, the gap between germline ends came to 10 bases. CDR1 and CDR2 from the germline V gene are DFQATT and SNEGSKA (reference sequence). In nucleotides, the CDR3 is TGCAGTGCTGGCCAGTCGCGCACAGATACGCAGTATTTT. This translates into CSAGQSRTDTQYF.

The gene calls are TRBV11-2 and TRBJ2-6; 7 bases line up with TRBD1. The CDR3 length is 21 residues. Per germline, CDR1 SGHAT and CDR2 FQNNGV. V shed 0 bases, J shed 0 bases, and the junction held 14 bases outside the gene matches. CDR3 nucleotide sequence: TGTGCCAGCAGCTTAGAACGTATAAGTTGGGACAGCATCTCTGGGGCCAACGTCCTGACTTTC. This codes for CASSLERISWDSISGANVLTF.

The chain joins TRBV28 to TRBJ2-3; 7 bases agree with TRBD2. The CDR3 is made up of 14 amino acids. Germline values: CDR1 MDHEN, CDR2 SYDVKM. Trimming cost V 6 bases and J 10 bases; bases outside gene matches: 13. The CDR3 DNA sequence: TGTGCCAGCAGGGTAAGGGAGGGAGAGGTTTCGCAGTATTTT. Residues: CASRVREGEVSQYF.

The chain couples TRBV6-5 to TRBJ2-7, with 8 bases that match TRBD1. This CDR3 spans 15 amino acids. Germline CDR1 MNHEY, CDR2 SVGAGI. V was clipped by 4 bases and J by 0 bases; unmatched bases: 5. CDR3 nucleotides: TGTGCCAGCAGTTTGCAGGGGGCGAGCTCCTACGAGCAGTACTTC. Protein product: CASSLQGASSYEQYF.

The chain combines TRBV2 with TRBJ2-5; TRBD1 or TRBD2 may be the D gene (6 bases each). Per germline, CDR1 SNHLY and CDR2 FYNNEI. This CDR3 has 15 residues. V lost 5 bases and J 5 bases, leaving 18 bases between the germline ends. The CDR3 DNA reads as TGTGCCAGCAGTAACCCCCTAGGGGGGCGGGAGACCCAGTACTTC. This gives the protein CASSNPLGGRETQYF.

The chain recombines TRBV5-1 with TRBJ2-1; TRBD1 matches 11 bases. V gave up 2 bases and J gave up 5 bases; unmatched junction bases: 3. The CDR3 consists of 15 residues. The germline V gene encodes CDR1 SGHRS and CDR2 YFSETQ. The CDR3 sequence: CASSFGQGAHNEQFF. The CDR3, as DNA: TGCGCCAGCAGCTTCGGACAGGGGGCCCACAATGAGCAGTTCTTC. Drawing the rest from reference TRBV5-1 and TRBJ2-1, the complete variable domain is KAGVTQTPRYLIKTRGQQVTLSCSPISGHRSVSWYQQTPGQGLQFLFEYFSETQRNKGNFPGRFSGRQFSNSRSEMNVSTLELGDSALYLCASSFGQGAHNEQFFGPGTRLTVL.

The rearrangement joins TRBV10-3 to TRBJ1-1; TRBD1 might be the D (5 bases). V lost 10 bases and J 1 base, leaving 13 bases between the germline ends. The CDR3 totals 13 residues. Germline V lookup: CDR1 ENHRY, CDR2 SYGVKD. CDR3 region: CANRIQENTEAFF. The CDR3 coding sequence is TGTGCCAACCGAATACAGGAGAACACTGAAGCTTTCTTT.

This clonotype has at least ten counts. The gene calls are TRBV29-1 and TRBJ2-3; 8 nucleotides align to TRBD1. V was pared by 6 bases and J by 6 bases, with 17 bases of the junction left unmatched. Germline lookup yields CDR1 SQVTM and CDR2 ANQGSEA. There are 16 residues in the CDR3. CDR3 sequence (DNA): TGCAGCGTCGTAAACCCCGGGACAGGCCAAAAGGATACGCAGTATTTT. This gives the protein CSVVNPGTGQKDTQYF.

This clonotype was seen a few times. This chain connects TRBV29-1 to TRBJ2-1; D gene unclear. Germline values: CDR1 SQVTM, CDR2 ANQGSEA. The V end was cut by 4 bases, the J end by 2 bases, with 6 bases between. This CDR3 spans 12 amino acids. The CDR3 bases are TGCAGCGTTGGAACAGCCTACAATGAGCAGTTCTTC. Its translation: CSVGTAYNEQFF.

The chain uses TRBV4-3 and TRBJ1-2, with 9 bases lining up with TRBD1. The trim removed 1 base at V and 1 base at J, leaving 4 bases unmatched. Germline V gene data show CDR1 as LGHNA and CDR2 as YSLEER. CDR3 size: 16 residues. In DNA form, the CDR3 reads TGCGCCAGCAGCCAAGCGGGACAGGGTGGTAACTATGGCTACACCTTC. It codes for CASSQAGQGGNYGYTF.

The V gene is TRBV29-1, the J gene TRBJ2-2, with 7 bases matching TRBD1. This CDR3 spans 12 amino acids. Germline assignment: CDR1 SQVTM and CDR2 ANQGSEA. V was pared by 7 bases and J by 3 bases, with 2 bases of the junction left unmatched. The CDR3: CSADRDTGELFF. In nucleotides, the CDR3 is TGCAGCGCCGACAGGGACACCGGGGAGCTGTTTTTT.

This clonotype appeared a single time. One end of the junction fails to match germline, which may point to a read error. The J gene is TRBJ2-7, the V gene TRBV20-1; D is unresolved. Germline V gene lookup returns CDR1 DFQATT and CDR2 SNEGSKA (reference sequence). This CDR3 is 15 amino acids long. This chain's CDR3 is CRARDHNTQAYEQYF. The CDR3 DNA is TGCAGGGCTAGAGATCATAACACGCAAGCGTACGAGCAGTACTTC.

The genes are TRBV12-3 or TRBV12-4 and TRBJ2-7; D gene unclear. The length of the CDR3 is 13 residues. V was shortened by 11 bases and J by 3 bases, with 17 bases between the two germline ends. The DNA of the CDR3 is TGTGCCTCGAGGCCTTCCCAGATCTACGAGCAGTACTTC. Translated, it gives CASRPSQIYEQYF.

The chain recombines TRBV7-9 with TRBJ2-7; D is unclear. In germline, CDR1 is SEHNR, CDR2 FQNEAQ (reference sequence). There are 12 residues in the CDR3. The germline V and J ends were trimmed by 5 bases and 7 bases, with 12 bases remaining between them. CDR3 region: CASSIMRHEQYF. The CDR3 bases are TGTGCCAGCAGCATAATGCGACATGAGCAGTACTTC.

This clonotype was counted between two and nine times. The genes are TRBV20-1 and TRBJ2-5; 10 nucleotides line up with TRBD2. Germline V CDR1 and CDR2: DFQATT, SNEGSKA (reference sequence). Trimming took 3 bases from V and 11 from J; bases not matched to a gene: 12. The CDR3 length is 14 residues. DNA of the CDR3: TGCAGTGCTAGCCCTAGCGGGAGCTCGAATGAGCAGTACTTC. This sequence encodes CSASPSGSSNEQYF.

This rearrangement joins TRBV29-1 to TRBJ2-5; the D gene is possibly TRBD2 (5 bases). CDR3 length: 14 amino acids. Germline CDR1 is SQVTM and CDR2 is ANQGSEA. Trimming left V 0 bases short and J 11 bases short, with 19 bases between. The CDR3 loop reads CSVEDKAGDNEQYF. CDR3 coding DNA: TGCAGCGTTGAAGATAAGGCGGGCGACAATGAGCAGTACTTC.

The V gene is TRBV27, the J gene TRBJ2-3; unclear D gene. The ends were cut back, 1 base at V and 2 bases at J, with 4 bases in the middle. Per germline, CDR1 MNHEY and CDR2 SMNVEV (reference sequence). The CDR3 is made up of 13 amino acids. This CDR3 reads CASSLWITDTQYF. The CDR3 region has the DNA TGTGCCAGCAGTTTATGGATCACAGATACGCAGTATTTT.

In this sample, this clonotype turned up a few times. The chain is built from TRBV5-5 and TRBJ2-7; D is perhaps TRBD1 (6 bases). Trimming shortened V by 1 base and J by 2 bases, and 13 bases separated the two germline ends. Germline CDR1 reads SGHKS; CDR2 reads YYEKEE (reference sequence). The CDR3 length is 15 residues. The CDR3: CASSLTPGHPYEQYF. CDR3 in DNA: TGTGCCAGCAGCTTGACACCGGGACATCCCTACGAGCAGTACTTC.

CDR3 protein: CASSQDVGGWSGYTF. The CDR3, as DNA: TGTGCCAGCAGCCAAGATGTCGGGGGGTGGTCTGGCTACACCTTC. The chain is built from TRBV3-1 and TRBJ1-2, with D possibly TRBD1 on 5 matching bases. Trimming removed 0 bases from V and 7 bases from J, with 15 bases in between. Germline CDR1 is LGHDT and CDR2 is YNNKEL (reference sequence). The CDR3 is 15 residues long.

This chain connects TRBV12-3 or TRBV12-4 to TRBJ2-1, with no clear D. The CDR3 has 13 residues. Trimming took 5 bases from V and 5 from J, leaving 10 bases between them. CDR3 protein: CASSVGQDNEQFF. CDR3 coding DNA: TGTGCCAGCAGTGTAGGGCAGGACAATGAGCAGTTCTTC.

This clonotype turned up a few times. This chain joins TRBV5-1 and TRBJ2-3; TRBD1 is a possible D gene (5 bases). The CDR3 sequence is 15 residues long. Between the trimmed V and J ends, which lost 0 bases and 4 bases, there was a span of 12 bases. CDR1 is SGHRS, CDR2 YFSETQ, per germline. CDR3 sequence: CASSLEGKKADTQYF. CDR3 nucleotides: TGCGCCAGCAGCTTGGAGGGGAAGAAGGCAGATACGCAGTATTTT. Together with reference TRBV5-1 and TRBJ2-3, the CDR3 gives the full variable domain: KAGVTQTPRYLIKTRGQQVTLSCSPISGHRSVSWYQQTPGQGLQFLFEYFSETQRNKGNFPGRFSGRQFSNSRSEMNVSTLELGDSALYLCASSLEGKKADTQYFGPGTRLTVL.

The V call is TRBV27, the J call TRBJ2-7; D might be TRBD1 (5 bases). CDR1 and CDR2 (germline): MNHEY, SMNVEV (reference sequence). The CDR3 runs 14 residues. The V and J ends lost 4 bases and 2 bases respectively, with 12 bases between them. The CDR3 is CASSSGPSTYEQYF. DNA of the CDR3: TGTGCCAGCAGTTCAGGGCCTTCTACCTACGAGCAGTACTTC.

As DNA, the CDR3 is TGCAGCGCCGCTATGGGACTAGCGGGAGACAATGAGCAGTTCTTC. This gives the protein CSAAMGLAGDNEQFF. The chain carries TRBV29-1 and TRBJ2-1; 14 bases line up with TRBD2. The CDR3 is 15 amino acids. The germline gives CDR1 SQVTM, CDR2 ANQGSEA. Germline trimming cut 7 bases from V and 5 bases from J; bases unmatched to any gene: 7.